This T cell receptor (beta chain) was observed in a study of blood T cell repertoires in COVID-19. Background on the study: Whether acute or convalescent, the COVID-19 samples came from the United States, Italy and Spain.

Recruits, aged roughly 18 to 100 years, lived in about two dozen US areas. Here immunoSEQ multiplex PCR was the method, and the copy in TCRdb shows in-frame clones only, minus some. The data show under 300,000 clones, around 90% seen once. Germline V gene data show CDR1 as SGHTA and CDR2 as FQGTGA. The V end was cut by 2 bases, the J end by 9 bases, with 14 bases between. The CDR3 runs 15 residues. The receptor comes from a human donor in a cohort exposed to, infected with or recovered from COVID-19 (not recorded which). The donor label of this sample is uncertain. The V call is TRBV7-3, the J call TRBJ1-6; no reliable D call. The sample taken for sequencing was PBMCs or T cells enriched from blood (not recorded which). CDR3 in DNA: TGTGCCAGCAGCTTATTTTCGGGAGGTGGTTCACCCCTCCACTTT. Translation gives CASSLFSGGGSPLHF.